What follows is one T cell receptor beta chain and its context. TCRdb keeps only in-frame clones here, not all; method: immunoSEQ multiplex PCR. The sample yields 65,000 to 85,000 clones, more than 70% seen once. The data were taken from a study of control samples from healthy donors and cancer patients. The receptor was derived from a woman aged 45-59 years with head and neck cancer. Sequencing was done on a sample of PBMCs.

The CDR3 coding sequence is TGTGCCAGTAGCACCGGGACAGCTAGCACAGATACGCAGTATTTT. It encodes CASSTGTASTDTQYF. V is TRBV19 and J is TRBJ2-3, with 7 positions matching TRBD1. The CDR3 has 15 residues. Per germline, CDR1 LNHDA and CDR2 SQIVND (reference sequence). Germline trimming cut 6 bases from V and 0 bases from J; bases unmatched to any gene: 6.